The sequence of this TCR beta chain was determined in a study of radiation and T cells in renal cell carcinoma. The repertoire was sequenced with immunoSEQ multiplex PCR; TCRdb's copy has only in-frame clones and lacks some. The repertoire has 130,000 or so clones, roughly 88% of them found once; the top ten carry approximately 12%. Germline lookup yields CDR1 SGHNT and CDR2 YYREEE (reference sequence). V lost 4 bases to trimming and J lost 4 bases; unmatched junction nucleotides: 6. The CDR3 is 15 amino acids. Regarding time point: baseline pretreatment blood. Treatment described: 15 Gy SBRT to primary tumor, nephrectomy 4 weeks later.

Material: blood, obtained from a patient whose treatment included radiotherapy and nephrectomy. The TCR comes from a woman aged 45-59 years with renal cell carcinoma. This chain connects TRBV5-4 to TRBJ2-2; 8 bases are a match to TRBD2. The CDR3 nucleotides read TGTGCCAGCAGCCCCGGGACTAGTCCCACCGGGGAGCTGTTTTTT. Amino acid sequence: CASSPGTSPTGELFF.